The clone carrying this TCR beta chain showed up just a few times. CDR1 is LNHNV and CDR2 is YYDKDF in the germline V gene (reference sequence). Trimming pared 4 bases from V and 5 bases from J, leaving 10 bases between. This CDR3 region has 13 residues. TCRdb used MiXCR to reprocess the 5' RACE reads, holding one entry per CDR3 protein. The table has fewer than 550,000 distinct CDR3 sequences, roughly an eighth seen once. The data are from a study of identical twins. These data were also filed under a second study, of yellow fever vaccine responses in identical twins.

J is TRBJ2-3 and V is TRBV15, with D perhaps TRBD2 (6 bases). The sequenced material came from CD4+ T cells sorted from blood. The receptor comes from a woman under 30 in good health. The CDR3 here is CATSTGGGDTQYF. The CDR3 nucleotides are TGTGCCACCAGCACCGGGGGAGGAGATACGCAGTATTTT.